A selection of T cell receptor beta chains follows, all from one sample in a study of T cell repertoires in cytomegalovirus infection. MiXCR was run by TCRdb on the reads, yielding one entry per CDR3 protein. The table lists some 350,000 distinct CDR3 sequences, roughly 29% of them singletons. These receptors have no known antigen. The sample here was cultured PBMCs, taken from culture after CMV antigen stimulation. These receptors were collected from a human donor in good health (CMV status not recorded). Some clones in this sample may be carry-over from other donors' samples. The CDR3 runs from the conserved cysteine through the conserved F or W. The D gene is left open where the match is weak. Clone size is given for some rows only: seen once, a few or many times, or a class if the clone is expanded.

V gene: TRBV2; clone size: NA; D gene: NA; J gene: TRBJ1-1; CDR3 protein: CASSDDNTEAFF; CDR3 DNA: TGTGCCAGCAGTGATGATAACACTGAAGCTTTCTTT
V gene: TRBV5-1; clone size: NA; D gene: NA; J gene: TRBJ1-4; CDR3 protein: CASSSTVKNEKLFF; CDR3 DNA: TGCGCCAGCAGCTCGACAGTGAAGAATGAAAAACTGTTTTTT
V gene: TRBV19; clone size: NA; D gene: NA; J gene: TRBJ1-5; CDR3 protein: CASSMRAQYSNQPQHF; CDR3 DNA: TGTGCCAGTAGTATGAGGGCACAATATAGCAATCAGCCCCAGCATTTT
V gene: TRBV7-2; clone size: many; D gene: NA; J gene: TRBJ1-3; CDR3 protein: CASSLLTGAGNTIYF; CDR3 DNA: TGTGCCAGCAGCCTGTTGACAGGTGCTGGAAACACCATATATTTT
V gene: TRBV12-3/TRBV12-4; clone size: NA; D gene: NA; J gene: TRBJ2-5; CDR3 protein: CASSSDRNQETQYF; CDR3 DNA: TGTGCCAGCAGTAGTGACAGAAACCAAGAGACCCAGTACTTC
V gene: TRBV5-4; clone size: NA; D gene: NA; J gene: TRBJ1-5; CDR3 protein: CASSLDGVNQPQHF; CDR3 DNA: TGTGCCAGCAGCTTGGACGGCGTAAATCAGCCCCAGCATTTT
V gene: TRBV25-1; clone size: few; D gene: NA; J gene: TRBJ2-7; CDR3 protein: CASSADRDNSYEQYF; CDR3 DNA: TGTGCCAGCAGTGCAGACCGGGACAATTCCTACGAGCAGTACTTC
V gene: TRBV20-1; clone size: many; D gene: NA; J gene: TRBJ1-1; CDR3 protein: CSARYPPLYKRTEAFF; CDR3 DNA: TGCAGTGCTAGATACCCGCCCCTATACAAGCGAACTGAAGCTTTCTTT
V gene: TRBV19; clone size: few; D gene: NA; J gene: TRBJ2-7; CDR3 protein: CASSPPGPGTSYEQYF; CDR3 DNA: TGTGCCAGTAGTCCCCCCGGGCCGGGGACCTCCTACGAGCAGTACTTC
V gene: TRBV6-5; clone size: NA; D gene: NA; J gene: TRBJ1-1; CDR3 protein: CASSYARQTSEAEAFF; CDR3 DNA: TGTGCCAGCAGTTACGCCCGACAGACCTCCGAGGCTGAAGCTTTCTTT
V gene: TRBV19; clone size: few; D gene: NA; J gene: TRBJ1-1; CDR3 protein: CASSINGGRNTEAFF; CDR3 DNA: TGTGCCAGTAGTATAAATGGGGGGCGGAACACTGAAGCTTTCTTT
V gene: TRBV6-1; clone size: many; D gene: NA; J gene: TRBJ2-7; CDR3 protein: CASSDGSYRTYEQYF; CDR3 DNA: TGTGCCAGCAGTGACGGCTCATACCGAACCTACGAGCAGTACTTC
V gene: TRBV20-1; clone size: few; D gene: NA; J gene: TRBJ2-5; CDR3 protein: CSARDYLGGGPETQYF; CDR3 DNA: TGCAGTGCTAGAGATTATTTGGGAGGTGGGCCCGAGACCCAGTACTTC
V gene: TRBV20-1; clone size: NA; D gene: TRBD2; J gene: TRBJ2-7; CDR3 protein: CSATGTSGELDEQYF; CDR3 DNA: TGCAGTGCGACCGGGACTAGCGGGGAGCTCGACGAGCAGTACTTC
V gene: TRBV3-1; clone size: few; D gene: NA; J gene: TRBJ1-5; CDR3 protein: CASSDRAGRNQPQHF; CDR3 DNA: TGTGCCAGCAGCGATCGGGCAGGGCGGAATCAGCCCCAGCATTTT
V gene: TRBV2; clone size: NA; D gene: TRBD1; J gene: TRBJ1-6; CDR3 protein: CASSGGQGNNSPLHF; CDR3 DNA: TGTGCCAGCAGTGGAGGACAGGGGAATAATTCACCCCTCCACTTT
V gene: TRBV7-9; clone size: few; D gene: NA; J gene: TRBJ2-7; CDR3 protein: CASSLENAFYEQYF; CDR3 DNA: TGTGCCAGCAGCTTAGAGAACGCCTTTTACGAGCAGTACTTC
V gene: TRBV28; clone size: few; D gene: NA; J gene: TRBJ1-5; CDR3 protein: CASSRQWGSNQPQHF; CDR3 DNA: TGTGCCAGCAGCAGACAGTGGGGTAGCAATCAGCCCCAGCATTTT
V gene: TRBV19; clone size: few; D gene: NA; J gene: TRBJ1-2; CDR3 protein: CASSTSTAAGGYTF; CDR3 DNA: TGTGCCAGTAGTACTTCCACAGCGGCAGGTGGCTACACCTTC
V gene: TRBV19; clone size: few; D gene: NA; J gene: TRBJ1-1; CDR3 protein: CASSIGGPTEAFF; CDR3 DNA: TGTGCCAGTAGTATAGGGGGGCCCACTGAAGCTTTCTTT
V gene: TRBV20-1; clone size: few; D gene: TRBD2; J gene: TRBJ2-1; CDR3 protein: CSAGTSGGAIEQFF; CDR3 DNA: TGCAGTGCTGGGACTAGCGGGGGGGCGATTGAGCAGTTCTTC
V gene: TRBV7-8; clone size: few; D gene: NA; J gene: TRBJ1-5; CDR3 protein: CASSLAMAGHPGQPQHF; CDR3 DNA: TGTGCCAGCAGCTTAGCGATGGCAGGACACCCGGGGCAGCCCCAGCATTTT